These 22 T cell receptor beta chains originate from one sample sequenced in a study of T cells in Graves' hyperthyroidism and ophthalmopathy. The investigators amplified TCR beta CDR3 regions from RNA transcripts. Initially, a first-round RT-PCR of the TCR CDR3 employed the HTBI primer set. TCRdb reprocessed the multiplex PCR reads with MiXCR, giving one entry per CDR3 protein. The sample lists roughly 630,000 distinct CDR3 sequences; around 14% were seen once. Material: blood. These receptors were collected from a woman aged 30 to 39 with Graves' hyperthyroidism.

The sample holds many counts of this clonotype. This sequence joins TRBV28 and TRBJ1-1; the match to TRBD1 covers 8 bases. The CDR3 runs 12 residues. V was pared by 6 bases and J by 3 bases, with 0 bases of the junction left unmatched. Looked up from germline, CDR1 is MDHEN and CDR2 is SYDVKM. CDR3 nucleotides: TGTGCCAGCAGCAGGGGGCACACTGAAGCTTTCTTT. Encoded protein: CASSRGHTEAFF.

The V call is TRBV30, the J call TRBJ2-7; the match to TRBD1 covers 8 bases. The germline CDR1 and CDR2 sequences are GTSNPN and SVGIG (reference sequence). J lost 1 base, V lost 1 base, and 3 bases had no gene match. The CDR3 runs 14 residues. DNA of the CDR3: TGTGCCTGGAGTGCGGGACAGGCTTCCTACGAGCAGTACTTC. Its translation is CAWSAGQASYEQYF. Looking up the rest from reference TRBV30 and TRBJ2-7 gives the full variable domain: SQTIHQWPATLVQPVGSPLSLECTVEGTSNPNLYWYRQAAGRGLQLLFYSVGIGQISSEVPQNLSASRPQDRQFILSSKKLLLSDSGFYLCAWSAGQASYEQYFGPGTRLTVT.

This clonotype occurred many times. The J gene is TRBJ2-5, the V gene TRBV11-2; D is uncertain. Trimming left V 6 bases short and J 5 bases short, with 13 bases between. The CDR3 is made up of 13 amino acids. Per the germline V gene, CDR1 is SGHAT and CDR2 is FQNNGV. In nucleotides, the CDR3 is TGTGCCAGCAGTCGCGTTTTATGGGAGACCCAGTACTTC. Translation: CASSRVLWETQYF.

This clonotype was counted a few times. This chain links TRBV3-1 with TRBJ2-7; D is uncertain. Per germline, CDR1 LGHDT and CDR2 YNNKEL (reference sequence). The length of the CDR3 is 14 residues. Trimming removed 4 bases from V and 3 bases from J, with 13 bases in between. The CDR3 is CASSRPGNNYEQYF. DNA for the CDR3: TGTGCCAGCAGCCGACCGGGCAATAACTACGAGCAGTACTTC.

Many counts were recorded for this clonotype. This rearrangement joins TRBV7-2 to TRBJ1-2; tentatively, D is TRBD1 (6 bases). V dropped 4 bases and J dropped 6 bases, with 18 bases sitting between them. This CDR3 is built from 15 residues. Germline V gene sequence: CDR1 SGHTA, CDR2 FQGNSA. CDR3 coding DNA: TGTGCCAGCAGCTCAGAGGGGTCCGGGGGCAATGGCTACACCTTC. Translation gives CASSSEGSGGNGYTF.

This clonotype was counted ten times or more. This rearrangement joins TRBV28 to TRBJ1-5, with D unclear. Germline-derived CDR1 and CDR2 are MDHEN and SYDVKM. The CDR3 is 20 amino acids. Trimming took 9 bases from V and 11 from J, leaving 41 bases between them. The CDR3 protein is CASGLVGLGSAILLGSAQHF. For the CDR3, the DNA is TGTGCCAGTGGGCTTGTGGGCCTGGGTTCAGCCATCCTCCTGGGTTCAGCCCAGCATTTT. Full variable domain (remainder filled in from reference TRBV28 and TRBJ1-5): DVKVTQSSRYLVKRTGEKVFLECVQDMDHENMFWYRQDPGLGLRLIYFSYDVKMKEKGDIPEGYSVSREKKERFSLILESASTNQTSMYLCASGLVGLGSAILLGSAQHFGDGTRLSIL.

This clonotype appeared many times. The chain links TRBV7-9 to TRBJ2-7, with 10 bases fitting TRBD2. V was clipped by 4 bases and J by 7 bases; unmatched bases: 13. The CDR3 covers 16 residues. The germline CDR1 and CDR2 sequences are SEHNR and FQNEAQ (reference sequence). CDR3 sequence: CASSSKLAGLIVEQYF. In DNA, the CDR3 is TGTGCCAGCAGCTCAAAACTAGCGGGGCTCATTGTGGAGCAGTACTTC. Variable domain in full (rest from reference TRBV7-9 and TRBJ2-7): DTGVSQNPRHKITKRGQNVTFRCDPISEHNRLYWYRQTLGQGPEFLTYFQNEAQLEKSRLLSDRFSAERPKGSFSTLEIQRTEQGDSAMYLCASSSKLAGLIVEQYFGPGTRLTVT.

At least ten counts were recorded for this clonotype. The chain has TRBV27 and TRBJ1-1; 8 nucleotides agree with TRBD1. Trimming cost V 8 bases and J 3 bases; bases outside gene matches: 8. Germline CDR1 MNHEY, CDR2 SMNVEV (reference sequence). The length of the CDR3 is 14 residues. The DNA for the CDR3 is TGTGCCAGCCGCGACAGGGGTATAGACACTGAAGCTTTCTTT. It translates to CASRDRGIDTEAFF.

At least ten counts were recorded for this clonotype. The V and J genes are TRBV27 and TRBJ2-2, with 12 bases that match TRBD1. Unmatched junction bases numbered 5, after V lost 2 bases and J lost 4 bases. This CDR3 has 17 amino acids. The germline V gene encodes CDR1 MNHEY and CDR2 SMNVEV (reference sequence). CDR3 nucleotide sequence: TGTGCCAGCAGTTTAGGGATGGGACAGGGGGCCACCGGGGAGCTGTTTTTT. Translated, it gives CASSLGMGQGATGELFF.

At least ten counts were recorded for this clonotype. V gene TRBV3-1 combines with J gene TRBJ1-1; 8 bases align to TRBD1. V dropped 2 bases and J dropped 2; count of bases not matched to a gene: 1. CDR1 and CDR2 (germline): LGHDT, YNNKEL (reference sequence). The CDR3 consists of 14 residues. DNA for the CDR3: TGTGCCAGCAGCCAAACAGGGGGTAACACTGAAGCTTTCTTT. Its protein is CASSQTGGNTEAFF.

The chain links TRBV19 to TRBJ1-1; D ambiguous. The CDR3 is made up of 13 amino acids. CDR1 LNHDA and CDR2 SQIVND come from the germline V gene (reference sequence). V lost 5 bases, J lost 2 bases, and 9 bases lay in between. CDR3 sequence: CASSPRHNTEAFF. Here the CDR3 DNA reads TGTGCCAGTAGTCCTCGACACAACACTGAAGCTTTCTTT. The complete variable domain, with remaining parts taken from reference TRBV19 and TRBJ1-1, reads DGGITQSPKYLFRKEGQNVTLSCEQNLNHDAMYWYRQDPGQGLRLIYYSQIVNDFQKGDIAEGYSVSREKKESFPLTVTSAQKNPTAFYLCASSPRHNTEAFFGQGTRLTVV.

The V call is TRBV19, the J call TRBJ2-7; TRBD1 matches 9 bases. V lost 1 base and J lost 3; bases outside the gene matches: 4. Germline V gene sequence: CDR1 LNHDA, CDR2 SQIVND (reference sequence). This CDR3 region has 15 residues. CDR3 protein: CASSIGGTGFYEQYF. The CDR3 nucleotides are TGTGCCAGTAGTATAGGTGGGACAGGGTTCTACGAGCAGTACTTC.

The rearrangement links TRBV12-3 or TRBV12-4 to TRBJ1-6; 8 positions agree with TRBD1. CDR3 size: 16 residues. V lost 3 bases, J lost 6 bases, and 7 bases stayed unmatched. CDR3 nucleotide sequence: TGTGCCAGCAGTTTTAACACAGGGGGAGGTAATTCACCCCTCCACTTT. Translated: CASSFNTGGGNSPLHF.

This clonotype was detected ten times or more. The chain joins TRBV6-1 to TRBJ1-1; D is uncertain. V shed 3 bases and J shed 0 bases, with 8 bases lying between them. The CDR3 runs to 14 residues. CDR1 and CDR2 (germline): MNHNS, SASEGT. CDR3 amino acids: CASSDEGLNTEAFF. In DNA, the CDR3 is TGTGCCAGCAGTGACGAAGGATTGAACACTGAAGCTTTCTTT.

This clonotype has ten or more counts. The rearrangement uses TRBV6-1 and TRBJ2-2; D call uncertain. Germline V gene sequence: CDR1 MNHNS, CDR2 SASEGT. This CDR3 comprises 13 residues. Deletions cut 4 bases from V and 4 bases from J, with 7 bases between. CDR3 nucleotides: TGTGCCAGCAGTGCAGTTAGCACCGGGGAGCTGTTTTTT. Translation gives CASSAVSTGELFF.

The rearrangement uses TRBV10-3 and TRBJ2-7; tentative D call: TRBD1 (5 bases). The CDR3 totals 16 residues. V shed 3 bases and J shed 4 bases, with 19 bases lying between them. Germline CDR1 reads ENHRY; CDR2 reads SYGVKD. The CDR3 protein is CAISDLQGKAPYEQYF. The DNA for the CDR3 is TGTGCCATCAGTGACTTGCAGGGAAAGGCACCTTACGAGCAGTACTTC.

The V call is TRBV12-3 or TRBV12-4, the J call TRBJ1-3; D is ambiguous. This CDR3 comprises 13 residues. V was trimmed by 6 bases and J by 5 bases, leaving 11 bases between them. The CDR3 nucleotides read TGTGCCAGCAGGCCGAACTTCCGAAACACCATATATTTT. It specifies CASRPNFRNTIYF.

This clonotype was seen more than once but under ten times. The rearrangement links TRBV11-2 to TRBJ2-1; TRBD2 matches at 10 bases. Germline lookup yields CDR1 SGHAT and CDR2 FQNNGV. CDR3 length: 19 amino acids. After removal of 4 bases from V and 10 bases from J, the junction contained 22 bases not matched to a gene. CDR3 sequence: CASSSLRTLAGLPPGEQFF. As DNA, the CDR3 is TGTGCCAGCAGCTCCCTCAGAACACTAGCGGGACTCCCACCCGGGGAGCAGTTCTTC.

This clonotype occurred many times. This chain uses TRBV27 with TRBJ1-5; D is ambiguous. Trimming took off 7 bases at V and 9 bases at J, with 13 bases between the two ends. Germline V gene data show CDR1 as MNHEY and CDR2 as SMNVEV (reference sequence). This CDR3 has 12 residues. The CDR3 nucleotides read TGTGCCAGCAACCTTTTGCTACGGCCCCAGCATTTT. It encodes CASNLLLRPQHF.

This clonotype was recorded many times. The chain recombines TRBV12-3 or TRBV12-4 with TRBJ2-1; the D is unclear. The CDR3 contains 17 residues. V was trimmed by 3 bases and J by 5 bases, leaving 20 bases between them. The CDR3 coding sequence is TGTGCCAGCAGTTTTGGGCTTGACGGCTTGGACGACAATGAGCAGTTCTTC. Its translation: CASSFGLDGLDDNEQFF.

The V and J genes are TRBV7-3 and TRBJ1-1; a possible D gene is TRBD1 (6 bases). Trimming removed 6 bases at V and 1 base at J, with 9 bases between. This CDR3 region has 13 residues. Germline CDR1 SGHTA, CDR2 FQGTGA. DNA of the CDR3: TGTGCCAGCAGGTCACAGGGGAACACTGAAGCTTTCTTT. This sequence encodes CASRSQGNTEAFF.

In its sample, this clonotype was seen a few times. This chain joins TRBV15 and TRBJ2-1, with 8 bases lining up with TRBD2. CDR1 is LNHNV, CDR2 YYDKDF, per germline (reference sequence). Trimming removed 1 base from V and 7 bases from J; junction bases left unmatched: 12. The CDR3 totals 17 residues. CDR3 sequence reads: CATSRGPIGLALNEQFF. CDR3 coding DNA: TGTGCCACCAGCAGAGGGCCTATTGGACTAGCTTTGAATGAGCAGTTCTTC. Variable domain in full (rest from reference TRBV15 and TRBJ2-1): DAMVIQNPRYQVTQFGKPVTLSCSQTLNHNVMYWYQQKSSQAPKLLFHYYDKDFNNEADTPDNFQSRRPNTSFCFLDIRSPGLGDTAMYLCATSRGPIGLALNEQFFGPGTRLTVL.